This T cell receptor beta chain derives from a study of cytomegalovirus exposure and HLA in healthy donors. Amplification used 60 Vbeta primers and 13 Jbeta primers. Data came from immunoSEQ multiplex PCR; TCRdb stores just in-frame clones and leaves some out. The sample holds under 300,000 clones, 65% to 85% seen once. V was trimmed by 2 bases and J by 6 bases, leaving 23 bases between them. The CDR3 has 17 residues. Per the germline V gene, CDR1 is SGHTA and CDR2 is FQGNSA. The chain recombines TRBV7-2 with TRBJ2-7; possible D gene TRBD2, 6 bases. The sample was PBMCs. The receptor was derived from a female donor in good health and CMV-seronegative. CDR3 loop: CASSLISLLAPWGEQYF. The CDR3 nucleotides are TGTGCCAGCAGCTTAATTTCTTTACTAGCTCCCTGGGGCGAGCAGTACTTC.